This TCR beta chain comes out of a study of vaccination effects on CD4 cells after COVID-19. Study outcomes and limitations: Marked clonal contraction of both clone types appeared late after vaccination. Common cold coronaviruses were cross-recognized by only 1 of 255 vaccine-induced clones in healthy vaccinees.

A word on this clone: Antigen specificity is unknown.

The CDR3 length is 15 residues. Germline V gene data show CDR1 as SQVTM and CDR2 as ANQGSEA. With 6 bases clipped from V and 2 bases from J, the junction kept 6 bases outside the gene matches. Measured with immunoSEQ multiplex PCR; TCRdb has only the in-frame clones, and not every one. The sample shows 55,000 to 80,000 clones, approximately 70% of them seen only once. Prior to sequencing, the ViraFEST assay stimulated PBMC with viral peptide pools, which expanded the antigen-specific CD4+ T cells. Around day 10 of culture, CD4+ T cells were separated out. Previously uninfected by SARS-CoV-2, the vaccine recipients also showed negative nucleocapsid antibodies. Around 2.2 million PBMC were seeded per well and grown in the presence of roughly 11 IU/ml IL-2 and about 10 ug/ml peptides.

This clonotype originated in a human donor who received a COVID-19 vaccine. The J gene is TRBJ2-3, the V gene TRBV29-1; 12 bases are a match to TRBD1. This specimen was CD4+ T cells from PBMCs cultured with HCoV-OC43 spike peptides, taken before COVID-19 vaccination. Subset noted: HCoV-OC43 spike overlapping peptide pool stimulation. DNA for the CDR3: TGCAGCGTACCTGGGACAGGGGGCTTCACAGATACGCAGTATTTT. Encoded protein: CSVPGTGGFTDTQYF.